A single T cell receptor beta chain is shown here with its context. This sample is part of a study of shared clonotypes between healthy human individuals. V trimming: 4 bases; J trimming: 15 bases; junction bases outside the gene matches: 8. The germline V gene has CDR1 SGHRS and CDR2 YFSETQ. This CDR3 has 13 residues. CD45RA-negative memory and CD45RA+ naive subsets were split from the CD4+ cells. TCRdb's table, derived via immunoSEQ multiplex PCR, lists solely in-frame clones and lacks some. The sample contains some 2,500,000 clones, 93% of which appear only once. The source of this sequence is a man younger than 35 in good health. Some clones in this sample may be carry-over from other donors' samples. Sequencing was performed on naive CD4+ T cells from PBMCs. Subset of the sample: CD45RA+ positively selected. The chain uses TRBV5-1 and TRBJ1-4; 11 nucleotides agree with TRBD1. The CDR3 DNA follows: TGCGCCAGCAGCACTGGACAGGGGGCTACGGTGTTTTTT. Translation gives CASSTGQGATVFF.